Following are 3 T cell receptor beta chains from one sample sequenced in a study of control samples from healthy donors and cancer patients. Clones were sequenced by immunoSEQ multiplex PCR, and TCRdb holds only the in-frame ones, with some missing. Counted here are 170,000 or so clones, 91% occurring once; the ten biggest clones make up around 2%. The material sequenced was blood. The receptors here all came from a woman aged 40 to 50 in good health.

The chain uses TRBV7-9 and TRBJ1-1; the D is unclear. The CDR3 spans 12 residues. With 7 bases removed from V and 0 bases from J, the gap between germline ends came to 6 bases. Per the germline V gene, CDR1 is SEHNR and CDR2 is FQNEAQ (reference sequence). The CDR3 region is CASTRVNTEAFF. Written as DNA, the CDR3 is TGTGCCAGCACCCGGGTGAACACTGAAGCTTTCTTT.

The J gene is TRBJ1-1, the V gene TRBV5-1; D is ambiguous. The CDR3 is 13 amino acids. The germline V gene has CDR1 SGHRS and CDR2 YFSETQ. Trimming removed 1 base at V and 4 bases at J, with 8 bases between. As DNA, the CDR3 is TGCGCCAGCAGCTTGTTTGAGGCCACTGAAGCTTTCTTT. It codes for CASSLFEATEAFF.

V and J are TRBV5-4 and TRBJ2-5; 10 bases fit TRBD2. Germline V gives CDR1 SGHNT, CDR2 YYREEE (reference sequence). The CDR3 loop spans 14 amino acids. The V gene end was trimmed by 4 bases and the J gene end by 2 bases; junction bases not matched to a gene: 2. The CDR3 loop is CASSRTSGQETQYF. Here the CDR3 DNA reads TGTGCCAGCAGCCGGACTAGCGGACAAGAGACCCAGTACTTC.